Below, 32 T cell receptor beta chains from the same sample are listed, as sequenced in a study of post-analysis software for immune sequencing data. General study findings and limits: Among roughly 5 TRBV segments more frequent in patients than controls were TRBV5-6, TRBV5-1 and TRBV20-1.

Their antigen targets remain unknown. Libraries were made from TCR beta cDNA, and they carried unique molecular identifiers. A single record per CDR3 protein comes from TCRdb applying MiXCR to the PCR reads. Of hundreds of thousands of distinct CDR3 sequences in the sample, about 38% were seen once. The sequenced material came from blood. These receptor sequences come from a girl aged 5 to 17 with multiple sclerosis.

This clonotype was detected many times. A junction boundary mismatches the germline segment, possibly from a read error. This chain links TRBV20-1 with TRBJ1-6, with no clear D. The germline gives CDR1 DFQATT, CDR2 SNEGSKA (reference sequence). The CDR3 spans 13 residues. Written as DNA, the CDR3 is TGTAGTGCTAGGAGTTTTGATAATTCACCCCTCCACTTT. Amino acids: CSARSFDNSPLHF.

The chain uses TRBV29-1 and TRBJ2-7; D not resolved. The CDR3 extends over 14 amino acids. The germline gives CDR1 SQVTM, CDR2 ANQGSEA. Trimming took 4 bases from V and 2 from J, leaving 15 bases between them. The CDR3 spells CSVGAGYPAYEQYF. CDR3 nucleotide sequence: TGCAGCGTTGGTGCTGGGTACCCTGCCTACGAGCAGTACTTC.

This clonotype was found a few times. The chain couples TRBV28 to TRBJ1-1, with 10 bases fitting TRBD1. Per the germline V gene, CDR1 is MDHEN and CDR2 is SYDVKM. J gave up 1 base and V 6 bases, and 17 bases lay outside the gene matches. This CDR3 is 19 amino acids long. The CDR3 nucleotides read TGTGCCAGCAGAAAGCCTCACCCGGGACAGGGGAGTCCGAACACTGAAGCTTTCTTT. Protein sequence: CASRKPHPGQGSPNTEAFF.

On this clonotype: At one of its ends the junction is not consistent with the germline gene, which may arise from a read error. This rearrangement joins TRBV13 to TRBJ1-2; 7 nucleotides agree with TRBD1. CDR3 length equals 14 residues. The germline CDR1 and CDR2 sequences are PRHDT and FYEKMQ (reference sequence). The CDR3 protein is CASSSGRGTFGHTF. CDR3 coding DNA: TGTGCCAGCAGCTCCGGCAGGGGGACCTTTGGCCACACCTTC.

This clonotype was seen a handful of times. The genes are TRBV5-1 and TRBJ2-7; TRBD2 matches 9 bases. The J segment lost 7 bases and the V segment lost 1 base, leaving 12 bases of the junction unmatched. Germline lookup yields CDR1 SGHRS and CDR2 YFSETQ. CDR3 length equals 16 residues. The CDR3 DNA reads TGCGCCAGCAGCTTGCATCGTAGCGGGAGAGACAATGAGCAGTACTTC. It codes for CASSLHRSGRDNEQYF. Using reference TRBV5-1 and TRBJ2-7 for the parts outside the CDR3, the full variable domain is KAGVTQTPRYLIKTRGQQVTLSCSPISGHRSVSWYQQTPGQGLQFLFEYFSETQRNKGNFPGRFSGRQFSNSRSEMNVSTLELGDSALYLCASSLHRSGRDNEQYFGPGTRLTVT.

The V and J genes are TRBV29-1 and TRBJ2-1; 12 nucleotides agree with TRBD2. The CDR3 consists of 14 residues. The junction had 10 bases not matched to a gene; V was cut back by 7 bases and J by 9 bases. The germline V gene has CDR1 SQVTM and CDR2 ANQGSEA. In DNA form, the CDR3 reads TGCAGCGCCCGTCCTAGCGGGGGGGCAGGTGAGCAGTTCTTC. It translates to CSARPSGGAGEQFF.

This rearrangement joins TRBV11-2 to TRBJ2-7; 11 bases align to TRBD2. Germline trimming cut 4 bases from V and 7 bases from J; bases unmatched to any gene: 12. The CDR3 covers 16 residues. From germline, CDR1 is SGHAT and CDR2 FQNNGV. The CDR3 DNA sequence: TGTGCCAGCAGCTCTGCTAGCGGGGGGTGGTACAATGAGCAGTACTTC. Protein sequence: CASSSASGGWYNEQYF. Together with reference TRBV11-2 and TRBJ2-7, the CDR3 gives the full variable domain: EAGVAQSPRYKIIEKRQSVAFWCNPISGHATLYWYQQILGQGPKLLIQFQNNGVVDDSQLPKDRFSAERLKGVDSTLKIQPAKLEDSAVYLCASSSASGGWYNEQYFGPGTRLTVT.

This clonotype has at least ten counts. This rearrangement joins TRBV20-1 to TRBJ2-3, with a possible D match to TRBD1 (6 bases). Germline CDR1 reads DFQATT; CDR2 reads SNEGSKA (reference sequence). The CDR3 is made up of 13 amino acids. V was clipped by 4 bases and J by 2 bases, with 10 bases between them. CDR3 residues: CSAKRQDTDTQYF. The CDR3 nucleotides are TGCAGTGCTAAAAGACAGGACACAGATACGCAGTATTTT.

The V call is TRBV2, the J call TRBJ1-1, with D perhaps TRBD1 (5 bases). Germline V gene data show CDR1 as SNHLY and CDR2 as FYNNEI. The CDR3 has 12 amino acids. The germline V and J ends were trimmed by 4 bases and 8 bases, with 11 bases remaining between them. The chain's CDR3 is CASSGGIYEAFF. The DNA for the CDR3 is TGTGCCAGCAGTGGGGGGATTTACGAAGCTTTCTTT.

This clonotype came up many times. The chain employs TRBV29-1 and TRBJ1-1; TRBD1 is a possible D gene (6 bases). The CDR3 extends over 12 amino acids. The V gene's germline CDR1 is SQVTM and CDR2 ANQGSEA. V gave up 7 bases and J gave up 10 bases, with 19 bases separating them. The CDR3 region is CSARRQEIGAFF. CDR3 sequence (DNA): TGCAGCGCCCGAAGACAGGAAATTGGAGCTTTCTTT.

Regarding this clonotype: A single base separates this from a much larger clone, so it may be a read error. CDR3 nucleotide sequence: TGTACCAGCAGCCTAGAAGCGGGATTATGTTCCTACGAGCAGTACTTC. Its protein product is CTSSLEAGLCSYEQYF. The chain has TRBV3-1 and TRBJ2-7; 7 positions match TRBD2. CDR1 and CDR2 from the germline V gene are LGHDT and YNNKEL (reference sequence). The length of the CDR3 is 16 residues.

This rearrangement joins TRBV28 to TRBJ1-1; 8 bases are shared with TRBD1. The CDR3 sequence is 16 residues long. Trimming took 3 bases from V and 6 from J; bases not matched to a gene: 12. CDR1 is MDHEN, CDR2 SYDVKM, per germline. CDR3 amino acids: CASSFADRVGVPEAFF. As DNA, the CDR3 is TGTGCCAGCAGTTTTGCGGACAGGGTGGGAGTCCCTGAAGCTTTCTTT.

There are many counts of this clonotype. This sequence joins TRBV12-3 or TRBV12-4 and TRBJ2-1; 11 positions match TRBD2. This CDR3 is 15 amino acids long. After removal of 8 bases from V and 13 bases from J, the junction contained 16 bases not matched to a gene. Written as DNA, the CDR3 is TGTGCCAGCCTGGGGGGGGCTAGCGGGAGGAGGGTTCAGTTCTTC. As protein: CASLGGASGRRVQFF.

This clonotype came up a few times. The chain carries TRBV12-3 or TRBV12-4 and TRBJ1-6; TRBD1 agrees at 7 bases. The CDR3 totals 13 residues. V trimming: 6 bases; J trimming: 8 bases; junction bases outside the gene matches: 4. As DNA, the CDR3 is TGTGCCAGCAGCGGGACAGACGATTCACCCCTCCACTTT. Protein: CASSGTDDSPLHF.

The V gene is TRBV5-6, the J gene TRBJ1-1; D perhaps matches TRBD1 (5 bases). Germline V lookup: CDR1 SGHDT, CDR2 YYEEEE. The CDR3 spans 14 residues. V was clipped by 4 bases and J by 1 base, with 11 bases between them. CDR3 nucleotide sequence: TGTGCCAGCAGCCGCGGGGCCGCGAACACTGAAGCTTTCTTT. Translated, it gives CASSRGAANTEAFF.

This clonotype was seen only a few times. J is TRBJ1-6 and V is TRBV20-1; 9 bases match TRBD1. J was trimmed by 7 bases and V by 3 bases; bases with no gene match: 10. This CDR3 is built from 16 residues. The germline CDR1 and CDR2 sequences are DFQATT and SNEGSKA (reference sequence). The CDR3 spells CSARPLGQGENSPLHF. The CDR3 nucleotides are TGCAGTGCTAGGCCCTTGGGACAGGGAGAGAATTCACCCCTCCACTTT.

This clonotype has ten or more counts. CDR3 nucleotides: TGTGCCAGCAGTGAGGGGCCTCAAGAGACCCAGTACTTC. This sequence encodes CASSEGPQETQYF. The genes are TRBV2 and TRBJ2-5; a weak D match, TRBD1 (5 bases). The V end lost 3 bases, the J end lost 2 bases, and 7 bases lay between the germline ends. This CDR3 is 13 amino acids long. Germline-derived CDR1 and CDR2 are SNHLY and FYNNEI.

The rearrangement links TRBV10-3 to TRBJ2-7; D gene uncertain. CDR3 size: 12 residues. V lost 0 bases to trimming and J lost 6 bases, with 6 bases between them. CDR1 ENHRY and CDR2 SYGVKD come from the germline V gene. CDR3 nucleotides: TGTGCCATCAGTGAGTCTGCCCTCGAGCAGTACTTC. This translates into CAISESALEQYF.

The CDR3 DNA reads TGTGCCAGCACGACTAGAAACACCGGGGAGCTGTTTTTT. It is translated as CASTTRNTGELFF. The V and J genes are TRBV7-3 and TRBJ2-2, with D perhaps matching TRBD2 (6 bases). With 7 bases removed from V and 2 bases from J, the gap between germline ends came to 8 bases. The CDR3 has 13 amino acids. Germline V lookup: CDR1 SGHTA, CDR2 FQGTGA.

This clonotype was seen ten or more times. The rearrangement joins TRBV7-9 to TRBJ1-2; 7 nucleotides agree with TRBD1. Germline loops: CDR1 SEHNR, CDR2 FQNEAQ (reference sequence). After removal of 3 bases from V and 6 bases from J, the junction contained 10 bases not matched to a gene. The CDR3 is made up of 15 amino acids. CDR3 in amino acids: CASSFIAGGSDGYTF. The CDR3 nucleotides read TGTGCCAGCAGCTTTATCGCAGGGGGTTCGGATGGCTACACCTTC.

V is TRBV6-5 and J is TRBJ2-5, with D possibly TRBD1 on 5 matching bases. This CDR3 comprises 13 residues. The V gene lost 2 bases and the J gene lost 5 bases, with 9 bases spanning the gap. The germline V gene has CDR1 MNHEY and CDR2 SVGAGI. The DNA of the CDR3 is TGTGCCAGCAGTTACAGGGGAAGGGAGACCCAGTACTTC. Protein sequence: CASSYRGRETQYF.

The rearrangement joins TRBV5-1 to TRBJ2-7, with 8 nucleotides matching TRBD2. V shed 4 bases and J 2 bases; nucleotides not matched to a gene: 5. CDR1 and CDR2 from the germline V gene are SGHRS and YFSETQ. This CDR3 comprises 14 residues. The CDR3 nucleotides are TGCGCCAGCAGCCTGACTAGCGAACCCTACGAGCAGTACTTC. Translation gives CASSLTSEPYEQYF.

The sample holds many counts of this clonotype. The V gene is TRBV9, the J gene TRBJ2-1, with D possibly matching TRBD2 (6 bases). CDR1 and CDR2 (germline): SGDLS, YYNGEE. The V and J ends lost 4 bases and 5 bases respectively, with 22 bases between them. This CDR3 is built from 17 residues. CDR3 sequence (DNA): TGTGCCAGCAGCCCGCGACTAGGACTCAGCGGACACAATGAGCAGTTCTTC. It yields the protein CASSPRLGLSGHNEQFF.

This clonotype was observed a few times. The chain links TRBV20-1 to TRBJ2-2, with TRBD1 matching 12 bases. Losses at the gene ends were 2 bases for V and 8 bases for J; bases not matched to a gene: 6. The CDR3 extends over 15 amino acids. Germline V CDR1 and CDR2: DFQATT, SNEGSKA (reference sequence). This CDR3 is CSARRDRGLSGELFF. The CDR3 DNA reads as TGCAGTGCTAGAAGGGACAGGGGGCTATCTGGGGAGCTGTTTTTT.

Concerning this clonotype itself: This may stem from a read error, because a much larger clone lies one nucleotide away. The chain joins TRBV7-2 to TRBJ2-5; D ambiguous. Trimming took 1 base from V and 5 from J, leaving 8 bases between them. CDR3 size: 13 residues. The germline V gene has CDR1 SGHTA and CDR2 FQGNSA. DNA of the CDR3: TGTGCCAGCAGCTTAGAGATCCGGGAGACCCAGTACTTC. This gives the protein CASSLEIRETQYF.

On this clonotype itself: This may be a read error, as it is one base from a much larger clone. The genes are TRBV7-2 and TRBJ2-3; D is possibly TRBD2 (6 bases). There are 15 residues in the CDR3. Germline V gene data show CDR1 as SGHTA and CDR2 as FQGNSA. CDR3 in amino acids: CASNLGGRSTDTQYF. The CDR3 DNA reads as TGTGCCAGCAACTTAGGAGGGCGGAGCACAGATACGCAGTATTTT.

This chain's CDR3 is CSVEYRTGYEQYF. The CDR3 region has the DNA TGCAGCGTTGAATACCGAACGGGCTACGAGCAGTACTTC. The chain couples TRBV29-1 to TRBJ2-7; no clear D. V shed 2 bases and J shed 3 bases, with 11 bases lying between them. CDR1 SQVTM and CDR2 ANQGSEA come from the germline V gene. This CDR3 is built from 13 residues.

To note about this clonotype: A much larger clone differs from this one at a single base, so this may be a read error. The rearrangement uses TRBV29-1 and TRBJ1-2; D may be TRBD1 (6 bases). The CDR3 is made up of 14 amino acids. The V and J ends lost 8 bases and 5 bases respectively, with 21 bases between them. The germline V gene encodes CDR1 SQVTM and CDR2 ANQGSEA. Here the CDR3 reads CSRGEPDSNYGYTF. For the CDR3, the DNA is TGCAGCAGGGGGGAACCGGACAGTAATTATGGCTACACCTTC.

The rearrangement links TRBV6-6 to TRBJ1-4, with a possible D match to TRBD1 (5 bases). Deletions cut 5 bases from V and 5 bases from J, with 15 bases between. Germline V CDR1 and CDR2: MNHNY, SVGAGI (reference sequence). The CDR3 consists of 15 residues. CDR3 amino acids: CASSPGTAPNEKLFF. Here the CDR3 DNA reads TGTGCCAGCAGTCCCGGGACCGCGCCGAATGAAAAACTGTTTTTT.

A few counts support this clonotype. This chain uses TRBV25-1 with TRBJ1-2, with unresolved D. CDR1 is MGHDK and CDR2 is SYGVNS in the germline V gene. Trimming cost V 4 bases and J 8 bases, with 11 bases left between them. This CDR3 spans 12 amino acids. The CDR3 DNA is TGTGCCAGCAGTGGCGATGGAGAGGGCTACACCTTC. It yields the protein CASSGDGEGYTF.

About this clonotype itself: This may stem from a read error, because a much larger clone lies one nucleotide away. The gene calls are TRBV4-1 and TRBJ2-7; possibly TRBD1 for D (6 bases). Trimming stripped 4 bases from V and 7 bases from J, with 14 bases between. The CDR3 is made up of 13 amino acids. The germline V gene encodes CDR1 MGHRA and CDR2 YSYEKL. DNA for the CDR3: TGCGCCAGCAGCCCTTTGGGAACAGGGGAGCAGTACTTC. This gives the protein CASSPLGTGEQYF.

This clonotype was recorded many times. V is TRBV29-1 and J is TRBJ1-4, with D possibly TRBD1 on 6 matching bases. CDR3 size: 14 residues. V lost 4 bases to trimming and J lost 9 bases, with 18 bases between them. Germline V CDR1 and CDR2: SQVTM, ANQGSEA. In nucleotides, the CDR3 is TGCAGCGTTGTATTCGGGGGCTTTGGGAAAAAACTGTTTTTT. It encodes CSVVFGGFGKKLFF.